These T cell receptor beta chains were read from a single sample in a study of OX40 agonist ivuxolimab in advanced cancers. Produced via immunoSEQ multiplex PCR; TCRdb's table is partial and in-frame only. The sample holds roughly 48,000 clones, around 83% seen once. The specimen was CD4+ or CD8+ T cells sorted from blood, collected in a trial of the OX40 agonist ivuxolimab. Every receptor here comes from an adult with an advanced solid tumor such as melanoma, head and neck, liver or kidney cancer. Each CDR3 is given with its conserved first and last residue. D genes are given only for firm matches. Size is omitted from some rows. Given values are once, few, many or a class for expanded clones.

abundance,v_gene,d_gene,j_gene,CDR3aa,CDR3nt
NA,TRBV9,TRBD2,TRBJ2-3,CASSVAGLAKGTDTQYF,TGTGCCAGCAGCGTAGCTGGACTAGCCAAGGGCACAGATACGCAGTATTTT
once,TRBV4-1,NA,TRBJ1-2,CASSQQANYGYTF,TGCGCCAGCAGCCAACAAGCTAACTATGGCTACACCTTC
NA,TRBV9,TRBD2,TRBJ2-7,CASSVASGSWYEQYF,TGTGCCAGCAGCGTAGCTAGCGGGAGCTGGTACGAGCAGTACTTC
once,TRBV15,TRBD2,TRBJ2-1,CATSTGEGYEQFF,TGTGCCACCAGCACCGGGGAGGGATATGAGCAGTTCTTC
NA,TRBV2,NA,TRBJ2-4,CASSDLRGDIQYF,TGTGCCAGCAGTGATCTAAGGGGAGACATTCAGTACTTC
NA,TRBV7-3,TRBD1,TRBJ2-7,CASSYGQGREQYF,TGTGCCAGCAGCTATGGACAGGGGCGCGAGCAGTACTTC
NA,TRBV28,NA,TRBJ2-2,CASSTPTLVTGELFF,TGTGCCAGCAGTACGCCAACCTTGGTGACCGGGGAGCTGTTTTTT
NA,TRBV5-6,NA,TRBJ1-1,CASSLEVEAFF,TGTGCCAGCAGCTTGGAGGTTGAAGCTTTCTTT
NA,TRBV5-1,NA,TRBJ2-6,CASSLPRRGGSSGANVLTF,TGCGCCAGCAGCTTGCCCAGGCGAGGGGGGAGCTCTGGGGCCAACGTCCTGACTTTC
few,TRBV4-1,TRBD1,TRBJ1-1,CASSQLFLIRGLDTEAFF,TGCGCCAGCAGCCAACTCTTCCTTATAAGGGGGCTGGACACTGAAGCTTTCTTT
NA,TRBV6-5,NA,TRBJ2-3,CASSYSTGANTDTQYF,TGTGCCAGCAGTTACTCGACAGGCGCTAACACAGATACGCAGTATTTT
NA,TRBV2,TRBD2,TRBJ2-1,CASSVASGAYNKQFF,TGTGCCAGCAGTGTCGCAAGCGGGGCGTACAATAAGCAGTTCTTC
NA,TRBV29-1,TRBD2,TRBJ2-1,CSVLPGTTLVDEQFF,TGCAGCGTTCTTCCCGGGACTACACTCGTTGATGAGCAGTTCTTC
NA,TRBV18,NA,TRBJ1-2,CASSDPRGYGYTF,TGTGCCAGCTCCGACCCTCGGGGATATGGCTACACCTTC
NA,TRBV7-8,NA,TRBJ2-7,CASSLASGLYEQYF,TGTGCCAGCAGCTTAGCGTCGGGGCTCTACGAGCAGTACTTC
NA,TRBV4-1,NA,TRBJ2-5,CASSSPGREETQYF,TGCGCCAGCAGCTCCCCGGGCAGGGAGGAGACCCAGTACTTC
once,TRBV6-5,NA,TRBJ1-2,CASRTGAGGGYTF,TGTGCCAGCAGAACCGGGGCCGGTGGTGGCTACACCTTC
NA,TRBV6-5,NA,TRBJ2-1,CASIRDPSSYNEQFF,TGTGCCAGCATTCGGGACCCAAGCTCCTACAATGAGCAGTTCTTC
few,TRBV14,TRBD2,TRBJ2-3,CASSRGHSGREEQDTQYF,TGTGCCAGCAGCCGGGGCCATTCGGGGCGGGAGGAGCAAGATACGCAGTATTTT
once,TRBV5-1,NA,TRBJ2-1,CASSLMGASGNEQFF,TGCGCCAGCAGCTTAATGGGGGCGTCAGGCAATGAGCAGTTCTTC
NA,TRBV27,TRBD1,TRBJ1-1,CASSRDRLSTEAFF,TGTGCCAGCAGTCGGGACAGATTGTCCACTGAAGCTTTCTTT
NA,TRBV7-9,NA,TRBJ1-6,CASSLVGGDGSPLHF,TGTGCCAGCAGCTTAGTAGGCGGCGATGGTTCACCCCTCCACTTT
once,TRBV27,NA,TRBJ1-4,CASSGSYGSEKLFF,TGTGCCAGCAGCGGGTCCTATGGGTCTGAAAAACTGTTTTTT
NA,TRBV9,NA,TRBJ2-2,CASQKEYTGELFF,TGTGCCAGCCAAAAGGAGTACACCGGGGAGCTGTTTTTT
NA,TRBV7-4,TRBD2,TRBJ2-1,CASSKPGLGDNEQFF,TGTGCCAGCAGCAAACCGGGACTAGGGGACAATGAGCAGTTCTTC
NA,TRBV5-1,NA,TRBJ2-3,CASRPGASTDTQYF,TGCGCCAGCAGGCCGGGGGCGAGCACAGATACGCAGTATTTT
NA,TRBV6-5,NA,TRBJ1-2,CARLDCLGYTF,TGTGCCAGACTGGATTGCCTAGGCTACACCTTC
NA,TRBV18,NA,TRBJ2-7,CASSPGEESYEQYF,TGTGCCAGCTCACCGGGGGAAGAGTCCTACGAGCAGTACTTC
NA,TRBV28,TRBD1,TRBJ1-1,CASSPGQRNTEAFF,TGTGCCAGCAGTCCGGGACAGAGAAACACTGAAGCTTTCTTT
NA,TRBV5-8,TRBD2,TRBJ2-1,CASSFRLAGNNEQFF,TGTGCCAGCAGCTTTCGACTAGCGGGGAACAATGAGCAGTTCTTC
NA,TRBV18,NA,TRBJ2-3,CASSPEGGEGTDTQYF,TGTGCCAGCTCACCAGAGGGAGGAGAAGGCACAGATACGCAGTATTTT
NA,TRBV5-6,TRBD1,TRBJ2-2,CASSPGTGLTWAGELFF,TGTGCCAGCAGCCCCGGGACAGGGCTTACCTGGGCCGGGGAGCTGTTTTTT
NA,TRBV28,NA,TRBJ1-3,CASSFQNSGNTIYF,TGTGCCAGCAGTTTTCAGAACTCTGGAAACACCATATATTTT
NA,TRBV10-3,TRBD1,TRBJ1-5,CAIGTGDSNQPQHF,TGTGCCATCGGGACAGGAGATAGCAATCAGCCCCAGCATTTT
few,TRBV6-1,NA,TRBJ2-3,CASRFRDTGTDTQYF,TGTGCCAGCAGATTCCGGGACACTGGCACAGATACGCAGTATTTT
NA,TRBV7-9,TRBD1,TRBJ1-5,CATSDRADQPQHF,TGTGCCACTTCGGACAGGGCCGATCAGCCCCAGCATTTT
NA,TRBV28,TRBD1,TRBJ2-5,CASSRQGAAVVQYF,TGTGCCAGCAGCCGTCAGGGGGCAGCGGTAGTGCAGTACTTC
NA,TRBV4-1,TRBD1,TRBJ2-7,CASSRTGNAYEQYF,TGCGCCAGCAGCCGGACAGGGAATGCCTACGAGCAGTACTTC
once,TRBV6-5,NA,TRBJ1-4,CASSLGATNEKLFF,TGTGCCAGCAGCCTAGGCGCAACTAATGAAAAACTGTTTTTT
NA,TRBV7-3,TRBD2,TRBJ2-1,CASSLTLGRPSSYNEQFF,TGTGCCAGCAGTTTGACCCTCGGGAGGCCCAGCTCCTACAATGAGCAGTTCTTC
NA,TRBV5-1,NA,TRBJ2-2,CASSLRGRSNTGELFF,TGCGCCAGCAGCTTGAGGGGCCGGTCGAACACCGGGGAGCTGTTTTTT
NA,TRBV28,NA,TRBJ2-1,CASRSGLTYNEQFF,TGTGCCAGCAGATCAGGACTAACTTACAATGAGCAGTTCTTC
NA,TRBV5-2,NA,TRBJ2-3,CASSLASGTDTQYF,TGTGCCAGCAGCTTGGCTAGCGGCACAGATACGCAGTATTTT
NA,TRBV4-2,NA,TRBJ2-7,CASSQDSSNEQYF,TGTGCCAGCAGCCAAGATAGCTCCAACGAGCAGTACTTC
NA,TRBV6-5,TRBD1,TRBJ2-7,CASMAGGAWYF,TGTGCCAGCATGGCAGGGGGCGCGTGGTACTTC
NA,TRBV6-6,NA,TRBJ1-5,CASSSRDGGNQPQHF,TGTGCCAGCAGCAGCCGGGACGGGGGCAATCAGCCCCAGCATTTT
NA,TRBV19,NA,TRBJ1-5,CASSMGGTNQPQHF,TGTGCCAGTAGTATGGGAGGGACCAATCAGCCCCAGCATTTT
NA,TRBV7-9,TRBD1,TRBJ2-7,CASSQGAEQYF,TGTGCCAGCAGCCAGGGGGCGGAGCAGTACTTC
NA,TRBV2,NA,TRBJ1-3,CASSEEGSSGNTIYF,TGTGCCAGCAGTGAAGAGGGGTCCTCTGGAAACACCATATATTTT
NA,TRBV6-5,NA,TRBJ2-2,CASSYSRRGDTGELFF,TGTGCCAGCAGTTACTCGCGAAGGGGAGACACCGGGGAGCTGTTTTTT